What follows describes a single TCR beta chain. Authors' methods: For nucleated cells, counts were estimated from reference gene primer amplification. The table came from immunoSEQ multiplex PCR; TCRdb's copy has only in-frame clones and leaves some out. Clonal size and the V and J genes are those of that table, whereas D and trimming came from the DNA. Of some 140,000 clones listed, about 80% are singletons. Germline CDR1 is LGHDT and CDR2 is YNNKEL (reference sequence). The CDR3 length is 15 residues. Unmatched junction bases numbered 5, after V lost 6 bases and J lost 0 bases. This sample is part of a study of blood T cell repertoires in COVID-19. On the study more broadly: Some COVID-19 samples were acute and others convalescent; all came from the United States, Italy and Spain. Nucleic acid was either cDNA or gDNA, and it came from T cells, B-cell-depleted T cells, or PBMCs.

Sequencing was done on a sample of peripheral blood. This receptor was obtained from a woman aged 60-75 years with acute or convalescent COVID-19. The chain has TRBV3-1 (or the pseudogene TRBV3-2) and TRBJ1-3; 7 positions match TRBD1. The CDR3 loop is CASRQYRGSGNTIYF. The CDR3 nucleotides are TGTGCCAGCAGGCAGTACAGGGGCTCTGGAAACACCATATATTTT.